This T cell receptor (beta chain) was observed in a study of tumor-infiltrating lymphocytes in oesophageal squamous cell carcinoma. There are 15 residues in the CDR3. TCRdb redid the calling of the PCR reads with MiXCR, one entry per CDR3 protein. The data show approximately 19,000 distinct CDR3 sequences, 40% to 55% seen once. The receptor was isolated from a male donor with esophageal squamous cell carcinoma. Sequencing was done on a sample of esophageal tumor tissue. V is TRBV12-3 or TRBV12-4 and J is TRBJ2-1; TRBD1 agrees at 10 bases. With the DNA end fitting TRBJ1-2 better, the J assignment may be wrong. The CDR3 is CASSPTGGLGYGYTF. The CDR3 DNA is TGTGCCAGCAGTCCGACAGGGGGCCTTGGCTATGGCTACACCTTC.